These T cell receptor beta chains were read from a single sample in a study of blood T cell repertoires in COVID-19. The method was immunoSEQ multiplex PCR; TCRdb's version includes in-frame clones alone and lacks a portion of them. In the table there are more than 110,000 clones, approximately 80% of which are singletons. The sequenced sample was peripheral blood. The receptors shown here come from a woman of 80 years or more with active or convalescent COVID-19. The CDR3 runs from the conserved cysteine through the conserved F or W. The D gene is left open where the match is weak. Size values are once, few and many counts, or a class for expanded clones, and some rows have none.

j_gene,d_gene,v_gene,abundance,CDR3nt,CDR3aa
TRBJ1-1,-,TRBV5-1,-,TGCGCCAGCAGCCCGGAATCATGGGGGGTTGAGACTTTCTTT,CASSPESWGVETFF
TRBJ2-3,TRBD2,TRBV27,-,TGTGCCAGTCGCGGGGGGGCTTTCGCAGATACGCAGTATTTT,CASRGGAFADTQYF
TRBJ2-2,-,TRBV7-3,-,TGTGCCAGCAGGCAACCTGGGGACACGAACACCGGGGAGCTGTTTTTT,CASRQPGDTNTGELFF
TRBJ1-3,-,TRBV19,once,TGTGCCAGCCAACATAGGGGCTTGAGAGGAAACACCATATATTTT,CASQHRGLRGNTIYF
TRBJ1-2,TRBD1,TRBV27,-,TGTGCCAGCAGGGCCACAGGGGATCTAGGCTACACCTTC,CASRATGDLGYTF
TRBJ1-2,-,TRBV7-9,-,TGTGCCAGCAGCAATGGTGGAGTCGGGAACTATGGCTACACCTTC,CASSNGGVGNYGYTF
TRBJ1-1,-,TRBV19,-,TGTGCCAGTCGAATTACAGGGACTATTGAAGCTTTCTTT,CASRITGTIEAFF
TRBJ1-4,-,TRBV4-3,-,TGCGCCAGCAGCCTGGGAGTTCTGTGGTCTAATGAAAAACTGTTTTTT,CASSLGVLWSNEKLFF
TRBJ2-7,TRBD1,TRBV10-3,-,TGTGCCATCAGGGGACAGGGTCTCTACGAGCAGTACTTC,CAIRGQGLYEQYF
TRBJ2-7,TRBD2,TRBV5-1,-,TGCGCCAGCAGCCTCTCGGGGGGGGCAGCCTACGAGCAGTACTTC,CASSLSGGAAYEQYF
TRBJ2-5,TRBD1,TRBV5-4,-,TGTGCCAGCAGCTCCTGGACAGGGGGAGGGGAGACCCAGTACTTC,CASSSWTGGGETQYF
TRBJ1-2,-,TRBV7-8,-,TGTGCCAGCAGCTCCAAAGGGCGGGGTAACTATGGCTACACCTTC,CASSSKGRGNYGYTF
TRBJ2-1,TRBD2,TRBV28,-,TGTGCCAGCAGTTTGGGTGGGGGGGGAAATGAGCAGTTCTTC,CASSLGGGGNEQFF
TRBJ1-1,-,TRBV18,-,TGTGCCAGCTCACCGAGCATAAACACTGAAGCTTTCTTT,CASSPSINTEAFF
TRBJ2-5,TRBD2,TRBV11-2,-,TGTGCCAGCAGCTTGGCGGGGGGGTCGATGGAGACCCAGTACTTC,CASSLAGGSMETQYF
TRBJ1-2,-,TRBV28,-,TGTGCCAGCAGTTTTCCAGACAGATTCGCTAACTATGGCTACACCTTC,CASSFPDRFANYGYTF
TRBJ1-1,-,TRBV28,-,TGTGCCAGCAGTTTATACGCAGGGGAAGCTTTCTTT,CASSLYAGEAFF
TRBJ2-2,-,TRBV7-2,-,TGTGCCAGCAGCAACAAGAACACCGGGGAGCTGTTTTTT,CASSNKNTGELFF
TRBJ1-3,TRBD1,TRBV7-7,-,TGTGCTAGCAGCTTAGGGACAGGGGCTGGAAACACCATATATTTT,CASSLGTGAGNTIYF
TRBJ1-1,-,TRBV12-3/TRBV12-4,-,TGTGCCAGCAGTTTATTCGGGAACACTGAAGCTTTCTTT,CASSLFGNTEAFF
TRBJ2-1,TRBD1,TRBV5-1,-,TGCGCCAGCGGGGACAGGGGCTCCTACAATGAGCAGTTCTTC,CASGDRGSYNEQFF
TRBJ1-4,-,TRBV3-1/TRBV3-2,few,TGTGCCAGTCCAGGGAAGACAGGCGAGGATGAAAAACTGTTTTTT,CASPGKTGEDEKLFF
TRBJ1-3,-,TRBV19,few,TGTGCCAGTAGTATAACGGGGATCTCTGGAAACACCATATATTTT,CASSITGISGNTIYF
TRBJ2-7,-,TRBV28,-,TGTGCCAGCATCACCCAGTCGGGCGAGCAGTACTTC,CASITQSGEQYF
TRBJ2-7,-,TRBV6-1,-,TGTGCCAGCAGTGAACACCAGAAAGTGTCCGAGCAGTACTTC,CASSEHQKVSEQYF
TRBJ1-6,TRBD1,TRBV30,-,TGTGCCTGGACCCTTGGACAGGGCGGCTATAATTCACCCCTCCACTTT,CAWTLGQGGYNSPLHF
TRBJ2-1,TRBD2,TRBV9,-,TGTGCCAGCAGCCTCCTAGCGGGGGAGACCTACAATGAGCAGTTCTTC,CASSLLAGETYNEQFF
TRBJ1-4,TRBD1,TRBV4-1,-,TGCGCCAGCAGCCGAGAACCGGGACAGATTAATGAAAAACTGTTTTTT,CASSREPGQINEKLFF
TRBJ2-7,-,TRBV6-1,few,TGTGCCAGCAGTGAAACTAGTAGCCCGATATATGGGCAGTACTTC,CASSETSSPIYGQYF
TRBJ2-2,TRBD1,TRBV28,-,TGTGCCAGCAACCTCCCGGGACAGGGGGCGACCGGGGAGCTGTTTTTT,CASNLPGQGATGELFF
TRBJ2-3,-,TRBV7-3,-,TGTGCCAGCAGCCCCAAGGGGTGGAGCACAGATACGCAGTATTTT,CASSPKGWSTDTQYF
TRBJ1-4,-,TRBV7-2,-,TGTGCCAGCAGCGCACAGGGCCTGATCGGGGAAAAACTGTTTTTT,CASSAQGLIGEKLFF
TRBJ1-1,-,TRBV7-9,-,TGTGCCAGCAGCTCGGAACAGGGAAAGAGAAACACTGAAGCTTTCTTT,CASSSEQGKRNTEAFF
TRBJ2-1,-,TRBV5-1,-,TGCGCCAGCAGAGCAGGGGAAACCTACAATGAGCAGTTCTTC,CASRAGETYNEQFF
TRBJ1-1,TRBD1,TRBV5-1,-,TGCGCCAGCAGCCCGTGGGACAGGGATACGAACACTGAAGCTTTCTTT,CASSPWDRDTNTEAFF
TRBJ2-5,TRBD2,TRBV4-2,-,TGTGCCAGCAGCCTCGAGCGGGGGCAAGAGACCCAGTACTTC,CASSLERGQETQYF
TRBJ1-4,TRBD1,TRBV4-1,-,TGCGCCAGCAGCCAAGAGGGGACAGGGGTCAGGGCCGCAACTAATGAAAAACTGTTTTTT,CASSQEGTGVRAATNEKLFF
TRBJ1-1,-,TRBV25-1,-,TGTGCCAGCAGTGAATTGGGCAGGGATGAAGCTTTCTTT,CASSELGRDEAFF
TRBJ1-1,-,TRBV15,-,TGTGCCACCAGCACCCGACGTGGTGGACAGTACACTGAAGCTTTCTTT,CATSTRRGGQYTEAFF
TRBJ1-2,TRBD1,TRBV6-2/TRBV6-3,-,TGTGCCAGCAGTTACGGGCCAGACAGGGCGGGATATGGCTACACCTTC,CASSYGPDRAGYGYTF
TRBJ1-1,-,TRBV4-1,-,TGCGCCAGCAGCCAAGGTTTTGCGTTGAACACTGAAGCTTTCTTT,CASSQGFALNTEAFF
TRBJ2-4,-,TRBV6-1,-,TGTGCCAGCAGTGAAATAGGGGTGGGTGTACACATTCAGTACTTC,CASSEIGVGVHIQYF
TRBJ1-4,TRBD1,TRBV18,many,TGTGCCAGCTCACTCGCGCCGGGACAGGGAGATGAAAAACTGTTTTTT,CASSLAPGQGDEKLFF